Here is one TCR beta chain with its context. Its target is unknown. CDR1 and CDR2 from the germline V gene are SGHRS and YFSETQ. The CDR3 totals 16 residues. Trimming removed 0 bases from V and 6 bases from J; junction bases left unmatched: 9. This table comes from immunoSEQ multiplex PCR, and its TCRdb copy is limited to in-frame clones, with some not included. The sample lists about 170,000 clones; roughly 89% were seen once. The entry originates in a study of cytomegalovirus exposure and HLA in healthy donors. For the study at large: The 120 validation repertoires matched the roughly 650 first-cohort repertoires in platform, a later analysis reported. Study conclusions and caveats: Investigators reported 150 to 200 TCR beta chains as tied to cytomegalovirus.

Specimen: PBMCs. The source is a woman in her late teens or twenties in good health and CMV-seropositive. V gene TRBV5-1 combines with J gene TRBJ1-1; 9 bases match TRBD1. In DNA, the CDR3 is TGCGCCAGCAGCTTGGACAGGGGGCTGATTTCGGCTGAAGCTTTCTTT. Amino acid sequence: CASSLDRGLISAEAFF.